A single sample is the source of the 8 T cell receptor beta chains below, sequenced in a study of T cells in Graves' hyperthyroidism and ophthalmopathy. RNA transcripts were the template for amplifying TCR beta CDR3 regions. First-round RT-PCR targeting the TCR CDR3 was performed with the HTBI primer set. A single record per CDR3 protein comes from TCRdb applying MiXCR to the multiplex PCR reads. This sample carries 300,000 to 450,000 distinct CDR3 sequences, about 14% of them seen once, and the ten largest clones take around 20%. Input material: blood. The receptors come from a woman in her twenties or thirties with Graves' ophthalmopathy.

This clonotype was detected many times. The chain has TRBV12-3 or TRBV12-4 and TRBJ2-7; D is unresolved. The CDR3 is 14 amino acids. V shed 3 bases and J shed 2 bases, with 11 bases lying between them. The CDR3 sequence is CASSLASKPYEQYF. CDR3 DNA: TGTGCCAGCAGTTTGGCTAGTAAACCCTACGAGCAGTACTTC.

This clonotype was seen many times. The rearrangement links TRBV5-5 to TRBJ1-5; the match to TRBD1 covers 8 bases. With V trimmed by 0 bases and J by 1 base, 3 bases remained unmatched. This CDR3 region has 16 residues. In germline, CDR1 is SGHKS, CDR2 YYEKEE (reference sequence). DNA for the CDR3: TGTGCCAGCAGCTTGGCCGGACAGGGAAGCAATCAGCCCCAGCATTTT. Encoded protein: CASSLAGQGSNQPQHF.

This clonotype was detected many times. The chain has TRBV6-1 and TRBJ2-1; D may be TRBD2 (5 bases). Trimming took off 4 bases at V and 7 bases at J, with 14 bases between the two ends. Germline CDR1 MNHNS, CDR2 SASEGT. This CDR3 contains 14 residues. Here the CDR3 reads CASSGVGRRNEQFF. CDR3 DNA: TGTGCCAGCAGTGGCGTGGGCAGGAGGAATGAGCAGTTCTTC.

This clonotype has ten or more counts. The chain recombines TRBV20-1 with TRBJ2-1, with TRBD2 identical over 12 bases. The CDR3 runs to 16 residues. CDR1 DFQATT and CDR2 SNEGSKA come from the germline V gene (reference sequence). The ends lost 0 bases at V and 6 bases at J; junction bases unmatched: 6. In DNA form, the CDR3 reads TGCAGTGCTAGAGATTCTAGCGGGGGGGCCTTCAATGAGCAGTTCTTC. Encoded protein: CSARDSSGGAFNEQFF.

This clonotype was counted many times. V and J are TRBV3-1 and TRBJ1-6; D unresolved. In germline, CDR1 is LGHDT, CDR2 YNNKEL (reference sequence). Between the trimmed V and J ends, which lost 6 bases and 10 bases, there was a span of 13 bases. The CDR3 runs 13 residues. CDR3 sequence: CASSRRSGSPLHF. As DNA, the CDR3 is TGTGCCAGCAGTCGAAGGTCTGGGTCACCCCTCCACTTT.

This clonotype has just a few counts. This sequence joins TRBV7-8 and TRBJ1-5; D remains unclear. The CDR3 runs 14 residues. V was pared by 5 bases and J by 4 bases, with 12 bases between. The germline CDR1 and CDR2 sequences are SGHVS and FQNEAQ. CDR3 in amino acids: CASSQSSENQPQHF. In DNA, the CDR3 is TGTGCCAGCAGCCAATCCTCGGAGAATCAGCCCCAGCATTTT.

The chain recombines TRBV14 with TRBJ1-1; D is unresolved. The CDR3 covers 17 residues. The germline V and J ends were trimmed by 1 base and 0 bases, with 15 bases remaining between them. Germline CDR1 reads SGHDN; CDR2 reads FVKESK. CDR3 protein: CASSQGRRGGLNTEAFF. The CDR3 DNA reads as TGTGCCAGCAGCCAAGGCAGACGTGGAGGTTTGAACACTGAAGCTTTCTTT.

In this sample, this clonotype turned up many times. The chain carries TRBV3-1 and TRBJ1-2; no firm D call. Germline CDR1 reads LGHDT; CDR2 reads YNNKEL (reference sequence). Trimming cost V 1 base and J 5 bases, with 14 bases left between them. CDR3 length: 15 amino acids. CDR3 amino acids: CASSQGTTPQYGYTF. CDR3 in DNA: TGTGCCAGCAGCCAAGGCACTACCCCCCAATATGGCTACACCTTC.